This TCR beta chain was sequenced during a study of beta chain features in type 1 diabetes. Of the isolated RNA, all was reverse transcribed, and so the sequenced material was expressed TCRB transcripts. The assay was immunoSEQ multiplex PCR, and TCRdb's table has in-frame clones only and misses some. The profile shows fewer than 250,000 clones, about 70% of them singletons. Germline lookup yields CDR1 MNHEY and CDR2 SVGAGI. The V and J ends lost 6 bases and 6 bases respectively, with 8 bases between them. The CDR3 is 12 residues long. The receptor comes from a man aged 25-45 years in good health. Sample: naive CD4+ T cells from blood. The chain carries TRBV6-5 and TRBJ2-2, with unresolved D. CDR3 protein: CASSRTSGELFF. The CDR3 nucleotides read TGTGCCAGCAGCCGGACCTCCGGGGAGCTGTTTTTT.